A single sample is the source of the 20 T cell receptor beta chains below, sequenced in a study of shared clonotypes between healthy human individuals. Using immunoSEQ multiplex PCR, the repertoire was profiled, and TCRdb retains in-frame clones only, with some absent. Of around 700,000 clones listed, less than 80% were seen once; the top ten hold roughly 1.8%. The specimen sequenced was memory CD4+ T cells sorted from blood. As to subset: CD45RA-negative fraction. These receptors were obtained from a woman between 25 and 40 years old in good health.

The chain joins TRBV19 to TRBJ1-5, with no clear D. The germline gives CDR1 LNHDA, CDR2 SQIVND (reference sequence). The CDR3 contains 15 residues. Trimming cost V 5 bases and J 5 bases, with 16 bases left between them. The CDR3 coding sequence is TGTGCCAGTAGTTTCCAGAAGGCAGGTTATCAGCCCCAGCATTTT. This translates into CASSFQKAGYQPQHF.

The CDR3: CASSLQGVVGEKLFF. CDR3 nucleotides: TGTGCCAGCTCACTTCAAGGGGTCGTTGGGGAAAAACTGTTTTTT. This chain connects TRBV18 to TRBJ1-4; tentative D call: TRBD1 (5 bases). Per germline, CDR1 KGHSH and CDR2 LQKENI. V lost 4 bases and J lost 8, with 17 bases in between. The CDR3 length is 15 residues.

The chain employs TRBV2 and TRBJ2-7, with D possibly being TRBD1 (7 bases). The CDR3 consists of 12 residues. CDR1 and CDR2 from the germline V gene are SNHLY and FYNNEI. V was trimmed by 11 bases and J by 0 bases, leaving 11 bases between them. The CDR3 here is CAGGTDSYEQYF. The CDR3 DNA sequence: TGTGCCGGGGGGACAGACTCCTACGAGCAGTACTTC.

CDR3 bases: TGTGCCAGTAGTATTAACAGGGAAGGCGGCTACACCTTC. Its translation is CASSINREGGYTF. V and J are TRBV19 and TRBJ1-2, with a weak D call TRBD1 (6 bases). V shed 3 bases and J shed 8 bases, with 13 bases lying between them. The germline CDR1 and CDR2 sequences are LNHDA and SQIVND (reference sequence). This CDR3 comprises 13 residues. Filled out from reference TRBV19 and TRBJ1-2, the complete variable domain reads DGGITQSPKYLFRKEGQNVTLSCEQNLNHDAMYWYRQDPGQGLRLIYYSQIVNDFQKGDIAEGYSVSREKKESFPLTVTSAQKNPTAFYLCASSINREGGYTFGSGTRLTVV.

The chain couples TRBV6-1 to TRBJ2-4; 7 bases line up with TRBD2. This CDR3 contains 15 residues. V was clipped by 9 bases and J by 0 bases; unmatched bases: 8. Germline CDR1 MNHNS, CDR2 SASEGT. The CDR3 DNA reads TGTGCCAGTGGGGGGGATGCGGTAGCCAAAAACATTCAGTACTTC. Protein: CASGGDAVAKNIQYF.

The rearrangement uses TRBV28 and TRBJ1-2; weak D call: TRBD1 (6 bases). Trimming took 4 bases from V and 7 from J, leaving 28 bases between them. The CDR3 loop spans 18 amino acids. Germline lookup yields CDR1 MDHEN and CDR2 SYDVKM. CDR3 sequence: CASSSTFILDRPWSGYTF. CDR3 nucleotides: TGTGCCAGCAGTTCCACCTTTATCCTAGACAGGCCATGGAGTGGCTACACCTTC.

The chain has TRBV15 and TRBJ2-7, with D perhaps given as TRBD1 or TRBD2 (5 bases each). Germline V gives CDR1 LNHNV, CDR2 YYDKDF (reference sequence). Trimming cost V 1 base and J 4 bases, with 14 bases left between them. The CDR3 is made up of 15 amino acids. CDR3 sequence (DNA): TGTGCCACCAGCAGAGTGGACTGGGACGAGTACGAGCAGTACTTC. As protein: CATSRVDWDEYEQYF.

The chain is built from TRBV19 and TRBJ1-1, with 9 bases lining up with TRBD1. The CDR3 totals 15 residues. Germline values: CDR1 LNHDA, CDR2 SQIVND (reference sequence). V was pared by 7 bases and J by 4 bases, with 10 bases of the junction left unmatched. CDR3 in DNA: TGTGCCAGTACCAACCCCACAGGGGGCTTCACTGAAGCTTTCTTT. This codes for CASTNPTGGFTEAFF.

The rearrangement links TRBV6-1 to TRBJ1-4, with D perhaps matching TRBD1 (5 bases). Germline assignment: CDR1 MNHNS and CDR2 SASEGT. The length of the CDR3 is 15 residues. Trimming took 5 bases from V and 8 from J, leaving 18 bases between them. This chain's CDR3 is CASSLLAGQVEKLFF. In DNA form, the CDR3 reads TGTGCCAGCAGTCTACTCGCAGGGCAGGTGGAAAAACTGTTTTTT.

V usage is TRBV4-1 and J usage is TRBJ2-6, with a weak D call TRBD2 (5 bases). Germline V gene data show CDR1 as MGHRA and CDR2 as YSYEKL. The CDR3 has 18 residues. The V and J ends lost 3 bases and 0 bases respectively, with 15 bases between them. CDR3 protein: CASSQDLGGYSGANVLTF. The CDR3 DNA sequence: TGCGCCAGCAGCCAGGACCTCGGAGGCTACTCTGGGGCCAACGTCCTGACTTTC.

The V gene is TRBV14, the J gene TRBJ2-2; 10 nucleotides align to TRBD1. The CDR3 loop spans 15 amino acids. V shed 4 bases, J shed 5 bases, and the junction held 4 bases outside the gene matches. Germline V gives CDR1 SGHDN, CDR2 FVKESK. CDR3 region: CASSRGQGWTGELFF. The CDR3 DNA reads as TGTGCCAGCAGCCGGGGACAGGGGTGGACCGGGGAGCTGTTTTTT.

Points on this clone: One end of the junction is discordant with germline, which a read error may explain. The rearrangement links TRBV10-2 to TRBJ1-2; D is unresolved. This CDR3 spans 14 amino acids. The germline V gene encodes CDR1 WSHSY and CDR2 SAAADI. The CDR3 spells CANSEGTRIYGYTF. The CDR3 DNA sequence: TGCGCCAACAGTGAAGGTACCAGGATCTATGGCTACACCTTC.

The chain carries TRBV29-1 and TRBJ2-6, with TRBD1 identical over 7 bases. V trimming: 5 bases; J trimming: 4 bases; junction bases outside the gene matches: 5. Germline assignment: CDR1 SQVTM and CDR2 ANQGSEA. This CDR3 comprises 14 residues. This CDR3 is CSVYTGAGANVLTF. The CDR3 nucleotides read TGCAGCGTTTATACAGGGGCCGGGGCCAACGTCCTGACTTTC.

The J gene is TRBJ2-2, the V gene TRBV7-8; TRBD1 matches at 9 bases. This CDR3 has 15 residues. V trimming: 5 bases; J trimming: 6 bases; junction bases outside the gene matches: 7. CDR1 and CDR2 from the germline V gene are SGHVS and FQNEAQ. In DNA form, the CDR3 reads TGTGCCAGCAGCCGACCACGACAGGGGGCCGGGGAGCTGTTTTTT. Its translation is CASSRPRQGAGELFF.

This clone was recorded at least ten times. Other DNA variants within this sample encode the same CDR3. The genes are TRBV25-1 and TRBJ2-7; the D is unclear. Germline V gene sequence: CDR1 MGHDK, CDR2 SYGVNS. This CDR3 spans 12 amino acids. V gave up 3 bases and J gave up 0 bases, with 3 bases separating them. CDR3 amino acids: CASSDPSYEQYF. The CDR3 DNA sequence: TGTGCCAGCAGTGATCCCTCCTACGAGCAGTACTTC.

V gene TRBV29-1 combines with J gene TRBJ2-1; 13 bases are a match to TRBD2. CDR1 is SQVTM and CDR2 is ANQGSEA in the germline V gene. CDR3 length: 16 amino acids. V dropped 6 bases and J dropped 2; count of bases not matched to a gene: 7. The CDR3 sequence: CSVITGTSGTYNEQFF. CDR3 DNA: TGCAGCGTGATTACCGGGACTAGCGGGACCTACAATGAGCAGTTCTTC.

The chain recombines TRBV19 with TRBJ2-2, with 8 bases aligning to TRBD1. Germline V gene sequence: CDR1 LNHDA, CDR2 SQIVND (reference sequence). The CDR3 runs to 19 residues. Germline trimming cut 1 base from V and 2 bases from J; bases unmatched to any gene: 12. The chain's CDR3 is CASSIVMLGTGHNTGELFF. The CDR3 DNA is TGTGCCAGTAGTATAGTAATGTTGGGGACAGGTCATAACACCGGGGAGCTGTTTTTT.

Comments on this clone: Other DNA sequences in this specimen translate into the identical CDR3. This chain links TRBV28 with TRBJ2-3, with unresolved D. V was cut by 1 base and J by 3 bases, with 2 bases left in between. This CDR3 has 12 residues. Germline CDR1 is MDHEN and CDR2 is SYDVKM. The CDR3 here is CASSLLTDTQYF. The CDR3 DNA is TGTGCCAGCAGTTTATTGACAGATACGCAGTATTTT.

The V gene is TRBV5-6, the J gene TRBJ2-2, with 8 bases identical to TRBD2. CDR1 and CDR2 (germline): SGHDT, YYEEEE. The CDR3 is 11 residues long. V lost 2 bases and J lost 13; bases outside the gene matches: 1. The CDR3 DNA follows: TGTGCCAGCAGCTTCCGGGAGGGGCTGTTTTTT. Amino acid sequence: CASSFREGLFF.

J is TRBJ1-1 and V is TRBV11-2; D not certain. CDR3 length equals 13 residues. Trimming removed 1 base at V and 1 base at J, with 4 bases between. The V gene's germline CDR1 is SGHAT and CDR2 FQNNGV. The CDR3: CASSLGENTEAFF. The CDR3 DNA is TGTGCCAGCAGCTTAGGAGAGAACACTGAAGCTTTCTTT.